A single sample is the source of the 13 T cell receptor beta chains below, sequenced in a study of T cell responses to AZD1222 COVID-19 vaccine. Profiled with immunoSEQ multiplex PCR; TCRdb holds only in-frame clones, not every one. The sample has 100,000 to 140,000 clones, 75% to 95% seen once. Sequenced material: peripheral blood, taken 28 days after the second AZD1222 dose. The source is an adult who received the AZD1222 COVID-19 vaccine.

The chain employs TRBV2 and TRBJ1-5, with a possible D match to TRBD1 (6 bases). This CDR3 comprises 15 residues. CDR1 is SNHLY and CDR2 is FYNNEI in the germline V gene. Trimming stripped 4 bases from V and 3 bases from J, with 13 bases between. The CDR3 nucleotides are TGTGCCAGCAGTGCCGTGGGGGGCGTCAATCAGCCCCAGCATTTT. Translated: CASSAVGGVNQPQHF.

The chain carries TRBV4-2 and TRBJ2-7; TRBD1 aligns across 7 bases. V lost 3 bases to trimming and J lost 0 bases; unmatched junction nucleotides: 5. The CDR3 has 15 amino acids. Germline-derived CDR1 and CDR2 are LGHNA and YNFKEQ. Here the CDR3 reads CASSHRQGNSYEQYF. CDR3 nucleotides: TGTGCCAGCAGCCATCGACAGGGCAACTCCTACGAGCAGTACTTC.

The rearrangement joins TRBV30 to TRBJ1-1; no firm D call. Trimming removed 2 bases from V and 4 bases from J, with 11 bases in between. CDR1 is GTSNPN, CDR2 SVGIG, per germline (reference sequence). The CDR3 contains 13 residues. In DNA form, the CDR3 reads TGTGCCTGGAGTTCCCCCCGGCTCACTGAAGCTTTCTTT. This encodes CAWSSPRLTEAFF.

This chain links TRBV18 with TRBJ1-5; unclear D gene. This CDR3 spans 14 amino acids. Per germline, CDR1 KGHSH and CDR2 LQKENI. Between the trimmed V and J ends, which lost 4 bases and 1 base, there was a span of 8 bases. DNA of the CDR3: TGTGCCAGCTCACAGGACCAAAGCAATCAGCCCCAGCATTTT. Translating gives CASSQDQSNQPQHF.

The V gene is TRBV7-9, the J gene TRBJ2-1, with 7 nucleotides matching TRBD1. J lost 4 bases, V lost 6 bases, and 0 bases had no gene match. The CDR3 covers 12 residues. Per germline, CDR1 SEHNR and CDR2 FQNEAQ (reference sequence). The CDR3 DNA follows: TGTGCCAGCAGACAGGGGTACAATGAGCAGTTCTTC. Translating gives CASRQGYNEQFF.

This rearrangement joins TRBV5-4 to TRBJ2-5; possible D gene TRBD2, 6 bases. This CDR3 comprises 14 residues. Germline values: CDR1 SGHNT, CDR2 YYREEE (reference sequence). V lost 4 bases and J lost 2, with 12 bases in between. The CDR3 DNA sequence: TGTGCCAGCAGCCTCGGGGGACTTCAAGAGACCCAGTACTTC. This sequence encodes CASSLGGLQETQYF.

The chain uses TRBV5-1 and TRBJ2-7; 10 bases are a match to TRBD2. V lost 0 bases to trimming and J lost 4 bases; unmatched junction nucleotides: 4. The CDR3 runs to 15 residues. Germline V gene lookup returns CDR1 SGHRS and CDR2 YFSETQ. For the CDR3, the DNA is TGCGCCAGCAGCTTGGGAACTAGCGGGGAGTACGAGCAGTACTTC. This gives the protein CASSLGTSGEYEQYF.

This chain joins TRBV25-1 and TRBJ1-5; 7 positions agree with TRBD1. V shed 3 bases, J shed 5 bases, and the junction held 16 bases outside the gene matches. Germline CDR1 and CDR2: MGHDK and SYGVNS. This CDR3 has 18 residues. CDR3 DNA sequence: TGTGCCAGCAGTGAGAGGAGGAGGGGGCAATTGAGCGATCAGCCCCAGCATTTT. It translates to CASSERRRGQLSDQPQHF.

This chain connects TRBV3-1 (or the pseudogene TRBV3-2) to TRBJ2-7; D might be TRBD2 (5 bases). Germline V gives CDR1 LGHDT, CDR2 YNNKEL (reference sequence). Trimming stripped 1 base from V and 2 bases from J, with 9 bases between. The CDR3 spans 14 residues. CDR3 nucleotide sequence: TGTGCCAGCAGCCAAGGACTATCCCCCTACGAGCAGTACTTC. This sequence encodes CASSQGLSPYEQYF.

The V call is TRBV7-2, the J call TRBJ1-1, with 7 bases lining up with TRBD1. This CDR3 has 14 residues. The V segment lost 1 base and the J segment 4 bases; nucleotides outside the gene matches: 3. Germline V gene data show CDR1 as SGHTA and CDR2 as FQGNSA. The DNA for the CDR3 is TGTGCCAGCAGCTTAGTCAGGGGGAGCACTGAAGCTTTCTTT. Translating it yields CASSLVRGSTEAFF. Using reference TRBV7-2 and TRBJ1-1 for the parts outside the CDR3, the full variable domain is GAGVSQSPSNKVTEKGKDVELRCDPISGHTALYWYRQSLGQGLEFLIYFQGNSAPDKSGLPSDRFSAERTGGSVSTLTIQRTQQEDSAVYLCASSLVRGSTEAFFGQGTRLTVV.

The V gene is TRBV3-1 (or the pseudogene TRBV3-2), the J gene TRBJ1-1; a weak D match, TRBD1 (5 bases). Germline assignment: CDR1 LGHDT and CDR2 YNNKEL (reference sequence). There are 13 residues in the CDR3. Between the trimmed V and J ends, which lost 3 bases and 5 bases, there was a span of 10 bases. The CDR3 loop is CASSHPGWTEAFF. CDR3 nucleotide sequence: TGTGCCAGCAGCCACCCAGGGTGGACTGAAGCTTTCTTT.

This sequence joins TRBV6-6 and TRBJ2-2; D might be TRBD2 (5 bases). With 5 bases removed from V and 1 base from J, the gap between germline ends came to 14 bases. The CDR3 length is 16 residues. The germline V gene encodes CDR1 MNHNY and CDR2 SVGAGI (reference sequence). CDR3 protein: CASSPLDYLNTGELFF. As DNA, the CDR3 is TGTGCCAGCAGTCCCCTAGACTACTTGAACACCGGGGAGCTGTTTTTT.

This clone was detected only a few times. This chain uses TRBV2 with TRBJ1-2; 11 bases map to TRBD1. The CDR3 is 15 residues long. Trimming removed 3 bases from V and 7 bases from J; junction bases left unmatched: 7. Germline CDR1 and CDR2: SNHLY and FYNNEI. The CDR3 DNA reads as TGTGCCAGCAGTGACAGGACAGGGGGCGTCGCTGGCTACACCTTC. Its translation: CASSDRTGGVAGYTF. The full variable domain, with the rest looked up from reference TRBV2 and TRBJ1-2, is EPEVTQTPSHQVTQMGQEVILRCVPISNHLYFYWYRQILGQKVEFLVSFYNNEISEKSEIFDDQFSVERPDGSNFTLKIRSTKLEDSAMYFCASSDRTGGVAGYTFGSGTRLTVV.